Listed below are T cell receptor beta chains from one sample, sequenced in a study of T-cell reconstitution after alpha-beta-depleted transplantation in children. MiXCR, applied by TCRdb to the PCR reads, yields one record per CDR3 protein. The sample comprises around 420,000 distinct CDR3 sequences, roughly 15% of which are singletons, and 25% to 35% rests with the top ten. The sample in question was PBMCs, mostly from graft donor cells, obtained 360 days after TCRalphabeta/CD19-depleted stem cell transplant. The receptors were gathered from a boy under two years old who had a stem cell transplant for Wiskott-Aldrich syndrome, so the T cells may come from the graft donor. Both conserved end residues are part of each CDR3.

j_gene: TRBJ2-1; v_gene: TRBV7-8; CDR3aa: CASSLFGGSKNEQFF
j_gene: TRBJ2-1; v_gene: TRBV7-8; CDR3aa: CASSLGALAGHNEQFF
j_gene: TRBJ2-1; v_gene: TRBV29-1; CDR3aa: CSVEASGGGYNEQFF
j_gene: TRBJ1-4; v_gene: TRBV12-3/TRBV12-4; CDR3aa: CASSFRQGAREKLFF
j_gene: TRBJ2-5; v_gene: TRBV20-1; CDR3aa: CSALGGRDTGQETQYF
j_gene: TRBJ2-3; v_gene: TRBV6-5; CDR3aa: CASSYPTGPVSTDTQYF
j_gene: TRBJ2-4; v_gene: TRBV30; CDR3aa: CAWSTSGRALSGNIQYF
j_gene: TRBJ2-1; v_gene: TRBV2; CDR3aa: CASSVPGLPF
j_gene: TRBJ2-5; v_gene: TRBV10-3; CDR3aa: CAISERQGFVQETQYF
j_gene: TRBJ2-3; v_gene: TRBV20-1; CDR3aa: CSARDGRRRTDTQYF
j_gene: TRBJ2-7; v_gene: TRBV20-1; CDR3aa: CSARDRVTGEQYF
j_gene: TRBJ1-1; v_gene: TRBV12-3/TRBV12-4; CDR3aa: CASSLMGQGNTEAFF
j_gene: TRBJ2-5; v_gene: TRBV7-9; CDR3aa: CASSSLGGQETQYF
j_gene: TRBJ2-1; v_gene: TRBV24-1; CDR3aa: CATSDNRGLAHNEQFF
j_gene: TRBJ1-4; v_gene: TRBV6-1; CDR3aa: CASSTRTGVEKLFF
j_gene: TRBJ1-6; v_gene: TRBV7-9; CDR3aa: CASREYRAGNSPLHF
j_gene: TRBJ1-1; v_gene: TRBV7-8; CDR3aa: CASSSGSNTEAFF